A single TCR beta chain is shown here with its context. Its target is not known. A much larger clone differs from this one at a single base, so this may be a read error. The data were taken from a study of post-analysis software for immune sequencing data. Study summary: The study covered relapsing-remitting, secondary progressive and progressive-relapsing courses of multiple sclerosis. Study-wide results and limits: Samples from a shared batch, those prepared together, strongly co-clustered by F measure. Patients with multiple sclerosis recorded significantly lower normalized Chao1 diversity than controls, the study found.

Incorporated into the TCR beta cDNA libraries were unique molecular identifiers, which served to reduce PCR and sequencing biases. About 500,000 cDNA molecules came from roughly 1 to 10 million T cells. One entry per CDR3 protein results from TCRdb running MiXCR on the PCR reads. The table records 150,000 to 200,000 distinct CDR3 sequences, roughly 30% of them present only once. The source is a girl between 5 and 17 years old with multiple sclerosis. Sequenced input: blood.

CDR3 loop: CASSLGEAGSYERYF. DNA of the CDR3: TGCGCCAGCAGCCTGGGGGAGGCTGGTTCCTACGAGCGGTACTTC. The V and J genes are TRBV5-1 and TRBJ2-7, with D perhaps matching TRBD2 (6 bases). Germline V gives CDR1 SGHRS, CDR2 YFSETQ. This CDR3 has 15 residues. The entire variable domain, with the rest obtained from reference TRBV5-1 and TRBJ2-7, is as follows: KAGVTQTPRYLIKTRGQQVTLSCSPISGHRSVSWYQQTPGQGLQFLFEYFSETQRNKGNFPGRFSGRQFSNSRSEMNVSTLELGDSALYLCASSLGEAGSYERYFGPGTRLTVT.